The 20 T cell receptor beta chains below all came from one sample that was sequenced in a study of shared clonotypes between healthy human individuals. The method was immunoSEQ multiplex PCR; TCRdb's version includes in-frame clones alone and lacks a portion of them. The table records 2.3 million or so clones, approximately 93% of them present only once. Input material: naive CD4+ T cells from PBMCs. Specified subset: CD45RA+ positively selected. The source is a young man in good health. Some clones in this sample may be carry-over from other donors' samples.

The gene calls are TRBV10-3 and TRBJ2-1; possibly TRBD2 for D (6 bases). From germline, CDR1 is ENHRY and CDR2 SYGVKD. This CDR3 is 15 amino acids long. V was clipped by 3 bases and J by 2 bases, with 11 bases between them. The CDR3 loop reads CAISDAGPAYNEQFF. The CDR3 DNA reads TGTGCCATCAGTGACGCGGGGCCGGCCTACAATGAGCAGTTCTTC.

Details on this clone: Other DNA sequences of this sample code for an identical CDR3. CDR3 residues: CASSPPGTGETQYF. CDR3 nucleotide sequence: TGTGCCAGCTCACCACCAGGGACGGGGGAGACCCAGTACTTC. The V call is TRBV18, the J call TRBJ2-5; D tentatively reads TRBD1 or TRBD2 (5 bases each). This CDR3 comprises 14 residues. Germline V lookup: CDR1 KGHSH, CDR2 LQKENI. The V end lost 0 bases, the J end lost 5 bases, and 10 bases lay between the germline ends.

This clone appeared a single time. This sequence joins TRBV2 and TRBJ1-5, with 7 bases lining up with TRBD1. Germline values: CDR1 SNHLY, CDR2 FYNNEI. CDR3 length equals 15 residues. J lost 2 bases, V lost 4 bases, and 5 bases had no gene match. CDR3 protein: CASSGDRDGNQPQHF. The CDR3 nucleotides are TGTGCCAGCAGTGGAGACAGGGATGGCAATCAGCCCCAGCATTTT.

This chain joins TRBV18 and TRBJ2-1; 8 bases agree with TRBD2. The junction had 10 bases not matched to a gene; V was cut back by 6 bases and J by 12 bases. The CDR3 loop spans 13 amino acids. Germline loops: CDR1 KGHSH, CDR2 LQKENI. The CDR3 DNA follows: TGTGCCAGCTCTCCTCTAAAGGCGGGAGGGCAGTTCTTC. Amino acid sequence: CASSPLKAGGQFF.

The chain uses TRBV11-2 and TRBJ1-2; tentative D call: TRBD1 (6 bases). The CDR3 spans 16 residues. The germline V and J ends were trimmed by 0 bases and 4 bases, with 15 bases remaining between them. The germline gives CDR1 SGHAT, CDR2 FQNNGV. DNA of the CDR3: TGTGCCAGCAGCTTAGATGGGGGGCATAGCATCTATGGCTACACCTTC. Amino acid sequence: CASSLDGGHSIYGYTF.

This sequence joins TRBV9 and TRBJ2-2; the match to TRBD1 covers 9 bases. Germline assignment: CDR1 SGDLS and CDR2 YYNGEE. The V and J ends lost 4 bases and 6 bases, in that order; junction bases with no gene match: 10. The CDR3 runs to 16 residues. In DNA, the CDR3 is TGTGCCAGCAGCTTCCCCGTGACAGGGGGGGCCGGGGAGCTGTTTTTT. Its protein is CASSFPVTGGAGELFF.

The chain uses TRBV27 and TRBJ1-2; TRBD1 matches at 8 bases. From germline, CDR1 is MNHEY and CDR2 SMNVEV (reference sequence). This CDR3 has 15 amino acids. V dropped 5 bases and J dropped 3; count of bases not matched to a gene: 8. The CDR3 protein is CASSTLDRVDYGYTF. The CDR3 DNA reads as TGTGCCAGCAGTACCCTGGACAGGGTGGACTATGGCTACACCTTC.

As DNA, the CDR3 is TGTGCCAGCAGTCCCGACCGCTACACTGAAGCTTTCTTT. This sequence encodes CASSPDRYTEAFF. The rearrangement joins TRBV27 to TRBJ1-1; no clear D gene. The germline CDR1 and CDR2 sequences are MNHEY and SMNVEV (reference sequence). The germline V and J ends were trimmed by 5 bases and 3 bases, with 10 bases remaining between them. The CDR3 is 13 amino acids.

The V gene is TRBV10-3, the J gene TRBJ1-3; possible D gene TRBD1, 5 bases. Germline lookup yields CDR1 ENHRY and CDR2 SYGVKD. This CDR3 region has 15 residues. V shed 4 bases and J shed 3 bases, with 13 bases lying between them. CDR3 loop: CAISGGPDGGNTIYF. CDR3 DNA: TGTGCCATCAGTGGGGGACCTGACGGTGGAAACACCATATATTTT.

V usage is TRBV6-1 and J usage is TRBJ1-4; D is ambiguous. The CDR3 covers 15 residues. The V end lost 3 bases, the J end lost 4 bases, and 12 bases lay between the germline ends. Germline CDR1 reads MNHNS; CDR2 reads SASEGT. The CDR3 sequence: CASSERGSYNEKLFF. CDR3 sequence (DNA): TGTGCCAGCAGTGAGCGCGGGAGCTATAATGAAAAACTGTTTTTT.

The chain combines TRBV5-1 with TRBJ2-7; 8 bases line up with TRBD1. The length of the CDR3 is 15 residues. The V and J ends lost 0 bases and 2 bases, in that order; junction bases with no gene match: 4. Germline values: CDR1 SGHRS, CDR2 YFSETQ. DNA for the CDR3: TGCGCCAGCAGCTTGGGACAGGGGTCTACCTACGAGCAGTACTTC. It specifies CASSLGQGSTYEQYF.

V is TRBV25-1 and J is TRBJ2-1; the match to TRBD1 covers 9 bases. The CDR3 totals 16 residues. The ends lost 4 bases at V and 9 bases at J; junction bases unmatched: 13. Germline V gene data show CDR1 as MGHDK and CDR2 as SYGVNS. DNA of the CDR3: TGTGCCAGCAGTGCTATCGGGACAGGGACGTTTAGTGAGCAGTTCTTC. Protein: CASSAIGTGTFSEQFF.

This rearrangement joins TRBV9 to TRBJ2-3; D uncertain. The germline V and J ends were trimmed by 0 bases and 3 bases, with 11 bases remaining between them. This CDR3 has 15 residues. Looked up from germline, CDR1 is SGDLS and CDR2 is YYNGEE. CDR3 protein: CASSVDVFRTDTQYF. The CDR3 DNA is TGTGCCAGCAGCGTAGATGTCTTCCGGACAGATACGCAGTATTTT.

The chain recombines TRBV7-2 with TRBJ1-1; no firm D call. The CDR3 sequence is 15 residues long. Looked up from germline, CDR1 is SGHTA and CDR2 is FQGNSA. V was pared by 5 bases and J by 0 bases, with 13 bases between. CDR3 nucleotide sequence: TGTGCCAGCAGCAAAGGGATGTTTTTGAACACTGAAGCTTTCTTT. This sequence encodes CASSKGMFLNTEAFF.

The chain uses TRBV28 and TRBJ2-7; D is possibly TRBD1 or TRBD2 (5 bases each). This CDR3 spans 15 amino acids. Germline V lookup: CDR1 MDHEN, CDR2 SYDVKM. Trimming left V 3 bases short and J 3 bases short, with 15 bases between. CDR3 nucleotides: TGTGCCAGCAGTTTCCCCTGGGGACCCGTCTACGAGCAGTACTTC. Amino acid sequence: CASSFPWGPVYEQYF.

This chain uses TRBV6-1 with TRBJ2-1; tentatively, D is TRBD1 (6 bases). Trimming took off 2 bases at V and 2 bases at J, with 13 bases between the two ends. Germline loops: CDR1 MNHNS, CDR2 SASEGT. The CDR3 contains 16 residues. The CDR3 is CASSEMGAPPYNEQFF. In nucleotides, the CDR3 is TGTGCCAGCAGTGAAATGGGGGCGCCCCCCTACAATGAGCAGTTCTTC.

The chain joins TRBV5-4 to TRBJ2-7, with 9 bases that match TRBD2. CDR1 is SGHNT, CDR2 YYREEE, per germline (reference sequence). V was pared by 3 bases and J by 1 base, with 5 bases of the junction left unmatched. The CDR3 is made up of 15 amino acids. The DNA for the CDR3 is TGTGCCAGCAGCTCCGGGACTAGCCGATCCTACGAGCAGTACTTC. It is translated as CASSSGTSRSYEQYF.

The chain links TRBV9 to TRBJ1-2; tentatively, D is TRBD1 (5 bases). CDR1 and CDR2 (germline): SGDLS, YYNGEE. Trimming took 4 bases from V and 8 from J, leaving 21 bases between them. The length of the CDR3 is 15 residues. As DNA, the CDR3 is TGTGCCAGCAGCTCCCTCGAGGGGCGCCCGGCCGGCTACACCTTC. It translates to CASSSLEGRPAGYTF.

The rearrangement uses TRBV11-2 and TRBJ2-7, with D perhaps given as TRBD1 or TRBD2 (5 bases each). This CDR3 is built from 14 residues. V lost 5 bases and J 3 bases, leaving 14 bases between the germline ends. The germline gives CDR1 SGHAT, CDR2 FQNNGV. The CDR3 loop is CASSLGTVSYEQYF. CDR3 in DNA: TGTGCCAGCAGCCTCGGGACGGTCAGCTACGAGCAGTACTTC.

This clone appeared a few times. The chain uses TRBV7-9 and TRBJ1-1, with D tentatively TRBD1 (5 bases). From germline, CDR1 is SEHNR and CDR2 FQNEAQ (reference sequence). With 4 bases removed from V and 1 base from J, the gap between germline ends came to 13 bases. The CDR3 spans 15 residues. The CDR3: CASSSGPGGNTEAFF. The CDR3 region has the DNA TGTGCCAGCAGCTCGGGACCCGGCGGGAACACTGAAGCTTTCTTT.